This entry describes one T cell receptor (beta chain). The antigen it recognizes is unknown. No base quality values were provided; no much bigger clone lies one nucleotide off. The cohort was made up of about 670 healthy bone marrow donors. At the time of sampling, all cohort members were nominally healthy, though unrecorded immune exposures were likely present. The donor was CMV seronegative and was included in the group of approximately 350 seronegative cohort members. Every donor gave a peripheral blood sample, and the peripheral blood mononuclear cells from that sample were used for TCR beta sequencing. Genomic DNA was extracted from the blood cell samples with the Qiagen DNeasy Blood Extraction Kit. The sample originates from a study of cytomegalovirus exposure and HLA in healthy donors (dated by TCRdb to 2015 to 2018). Regarding the complete study: An earlier analysis of under 600 of the donors reported 250 to 350 Gb of sequence data and roughly 110 million unique TCR beta sequences from some 180 million T cells. Of the roughly 390 genotyped donors, 81% fell in the genetic ancestry cluster associated with self-reported Caucasian donors. Both class I and class II loci were covered by HLA typing, at four-digit resolution. High-throughput TCR immunosequencing, statistical association of individual TCRs with disease status, and machine learning were combined to predict cytomegalovirus infection status. The study was designed to test whether signatures of past pathogen exposure could be identified by cataloging public T cell receptors. Genome-wide SNP genotypes for about 55% of the roughly 670 donors were used in a later genetic analysis, which treated that subset as a discovery cohort. All discovery cohort repertoires had been generated using a single sequencing platform. A later analysis re-analyzed previously published TCR beta repertoires from 550 to 700 donors and added high-resolution HLA genotyping to study TCR occurrence patterns. An earlier analysis of some 500 of the donors used high-throughput TCR beta sequencing to judge whether each TCR beta V gene segment behaved as functional or pseudogenic. In addition to the first cohort of 666 subjects, a separate validation cohort of 120 different subjects was used. In the later analysis, no new phenotypic data were used to find candidate immune exposures; instead, reliance was placed on TCR beta sequences and their occurrence across donors. Alongside the repertoire data, information on donor age, sex, ethnicity and CMV serostatus was compiled. Typing coverage differed by locus: A, B, C, DRB1 and DQB1 were typed in about 620-630 donors, DQA1 in 500 to 550, DPA1 in some 600, and DPB1 in around 440. Using immunosequencing, the study profiled T cell repertoires from 500 to 800 subjects and related those repertoires to cytomegalovirus serostatus. Several DR-DQ haplotypes were handled as single units for association and clustering because linkage in the cohort was strong. Among a few hundred genotyped donors of the cohort, an average of approximately 240,000 unique TCR beta nucleotide sequences were sequenced per donor, roughly 18% of them non-productive. An early release covering more than 500 HLA-typed donors comprised around 300 gigabases of sequencing data and around 80 million unique TCR sequences.

Receptors were amplified or captured by the immunoSEQ multiplex PCR assay. The multiplex PCR relied on a mix of 60 forward primers for TCR Vbeta segments and 13 reverse primers for TCR Jbeta segments. A multiplex PCR assay on genomic DNA amplified the CDR3 region of rearranged TCR beta genes. On the Illumina HiSeq System, the amplified TCR beta libraries were sequenced as 87-base-pair reads. Concerning the study's data processing: A later analysis tallied some 79 million unique TCR beta chains across the approximately 670 repertoires, and some 10 million of those chains were shared by two or more donors. A nearest-neighbor algorithm error-corrected the raw reads and collapsed the reads into unique sequences, merging closely related sequences to remove PCR and sequencing errors. Alignment of CDR3 sequences to IMGT reference sequences was used to assign V, D and J gene segments. For a sequence to be retained, a match of at least six nucleotides to both a V gene segment and a J gene segment was required. Rearrangements were called productive when the CDR3 lacked stop codons and stayed in frame with V and J; all others were non-productive. Following IMGT convention, CDR3 was defined as the stretch from the second conserved V-encoded cysteine up to the conserved J-encoded phenylalanine. Sequences without an unambiguous match to a single V gene segment were excluded from the earlier analysis of a few hundred of the donors. An earlier analysis of some 610 of the donors called V segments functional above 56.7% productive rearrangements and segregating when the between-donor standard deviation exceeded 5%. A statistical classification framework was built for diagnosing cytomegalovirus status from the catalog of TCR beta chain sequences. In a later analysis, V and J genes were assigned by comparing TCR nucleotide sequences against IMGT/GENE-DB human TR gene sequences. In a later analysis, CDR3 sequences and most-parsimonious VDJ recombination scenarios were assigned using the TCRdist pipeline. In a later analysis, every TCR beta chain was defined by the combination of its CDR3 amino acid sequence and its V-gene family, and reads without a unique V-gene family were dropped. As a way to deal with suspected cross-contamination and a sequencing artifact, a later analysis dropped 450 to 600 nucleotide sequences that were highly shared and had low generation probability. In a later analysis, a clonal expansion index was calculated for each public chain from normalized within-repertoire ranks of inferred template counts. In a later analysis, generation probabilities were computed with a VDJ recombination model fitted to out-of-frame rearrangements, and the resulting probabilities were checked against IGoR. Hypergeometric tests were used in a later analysis to score TCR-TCR, TCR-HLA and TCR-CMV co-occurrence, with a repertoire-size bias correction applied to the TCR pairs. In a later analysis, false discovery rates were estimated by permuting HLA or CMV assignments 20 times. A later analysis grouped co-occurring TCRs with DBSCAN, adding TCRdist sequence similarity when clustering within HLA-allele-positive subsets. Co-occurrence clustering excluded repertoires with fewer than 30,000 or more than 120,000 public chains, plus five with anomalous nucleotide sharing. The table was pulled from immuneACCESS by TCRdb, which kept in-frame rearrangements only. Such tables lose some clones; where checked, under half of the loss comes from unresolved V genes, and the rest has no known cause. V, J and clone size are taken as reported in that table, and D and trimming were inferred from the DNA itself. A total of some 94,000 clones appear in this sample, around 77% of them only once. The ten largest clones take up around 3.4% of the sample.

The paper as a whole reports these results and caveats: It was suggested by the authors that the approach could potentially be generalized to other disease states and immunological phenotypes. In an earlier analysis of around 600 of the donors, most TCR beta V segments appeared in productive rearrangements about 87% or about 30% of the time, broadly matching IMGT annotations. According to a later analysis, most CMV-associated TCR beta chains appeared to be HLA-restricted, and the HLA associations seemed to be driven largely by CMV exposure. While some public TCRs were present in many individuals, most TCR sequences turned up only very rarely across donors. According to a later analysis, TCR association rates differed among HLA loci, with DRB1 alleles showing the most associated TCRs and HLA-C alleles showing the fewest. The only immune exposure information available for the cohort was CMV serostatus. In this cohort, only TCR beta chains were sequenced, and detectable features were limited by the absence of alpha or paired-chain data. Cytomegalovirus status was reported to be diagnosed by the classifier with high specificity and sensitivity in both the original and validation cohorts. Assigning TCR associations to individual alleles was difficult when HLA alleles, especially DR and DQ, strongly co-occurred. A later analysis reported that several top co-occurrence clusters appeared linked to parvovirus B19, influenza, CMV and Epstein-Barr virus. Because some donors lacked HLA typing at each locus, the association tests relied only on the typed subset. Correlated functional status among segregating V segments might reflect linkage disequilibrium, but an unknown experimental factor could not be ruled out. Specific HLA alleles were associated with 15,000 to 20,000 TCR beta sequences at a false discovery rate of 0.05 in a later analysis. A further reported finding was that TCR beta sequences accurately predicted the HLA-A and HLA-B alleles for most subjects in the first cohort. A cluster of highly shared sequence variants was judged likely to be a technical artifact of the sequencing pipeline. Presence/absence analyses assumed roughly uniform sequencing depth across donors, an assumption that may not hold. In a later analysis, HLA-associated TCR beta chains were found to be more clonally expanded and to have lower generation probabilities than equally common non-associated chains. Roughly 17 rarely observed V segments, including chromosome 9 orphons, were excluded from the earlier analysis of almost 600 of the donors because counts were too low. In a later genetic analysis, fewer N-insertions in productive TCRs were reported among donors in an Asian-associated ancestry cluster than the 666-donor mean. An association between a missense DCLRE1C variant and V-gene and J-gene trimming of TCR beta chains was found in a later genetic analysis and replicated in an independent cohort. A total of around 150 TCR beta chains were listed by the study as associated with cytomegalovirus. Three of the identified cytomegalovirus-associated TCR beta chains were confirmed in vitro to be specific for cytomegalovirus antigens.

The sequence came from a man aged 40-55 years in good health and CMV-seronegative. The specimen sequenced was PBMCs.

The CDR3 has the sequence CAWRGPGLAGGNEQFF. The DNA reads TGTGCCTGGAGGGGACCTGGACTAGCGGGAGGCAATGAGCAGTTCTTC. The chain was built from TRBV30 and TRBJ2-1, and TRBD2 aligns with 14 junction nucleotides. Via the germline V gene (reference sequence), CDR1 is GTSNPN and CDR2 SVGIG. Inclusive of the bounding cysteine and phenylalanine, the CDR3 is 16 residues long. Of the read, only the CDR3 DNA is kept; its 48 bases are in frame from base 1. V loses 3 bases at its end and J loses 6 bases; junction bases beyond the gene matches: 7.